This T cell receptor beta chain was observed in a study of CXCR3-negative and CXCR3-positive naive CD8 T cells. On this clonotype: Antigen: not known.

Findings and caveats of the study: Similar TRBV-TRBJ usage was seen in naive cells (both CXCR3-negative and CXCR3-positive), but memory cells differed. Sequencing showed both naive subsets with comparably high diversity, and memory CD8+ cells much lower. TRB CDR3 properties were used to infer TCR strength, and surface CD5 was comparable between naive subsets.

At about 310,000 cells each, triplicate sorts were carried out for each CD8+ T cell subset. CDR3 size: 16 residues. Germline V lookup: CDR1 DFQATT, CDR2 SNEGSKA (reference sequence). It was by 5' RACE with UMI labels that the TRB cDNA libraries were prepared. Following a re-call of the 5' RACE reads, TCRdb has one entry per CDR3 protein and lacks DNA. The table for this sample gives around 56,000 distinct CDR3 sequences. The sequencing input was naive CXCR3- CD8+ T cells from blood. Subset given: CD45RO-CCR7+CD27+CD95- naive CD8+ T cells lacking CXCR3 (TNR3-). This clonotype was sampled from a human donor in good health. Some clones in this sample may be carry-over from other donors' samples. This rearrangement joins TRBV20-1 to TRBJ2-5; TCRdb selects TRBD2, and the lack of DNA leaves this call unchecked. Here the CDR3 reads CSAEKRTSGVGETQYF.